This T cell receptor (beta chain) originates from a study of shared clonotypes between healthy human individuals. The CD8 memory fraction combined CD45RO+ cells with TemRA cells (CCR7-negative CD45RA+). V gave up 0 bases and J gave up 0 bases, with 12 bases separating them. Germline lookup yields CDR1 MNHNS and CDR2 SASEGT. This CDR3 is 18 amino acids long. Study observations and caveats: Non-shared clonotypes displayed generation probabilities falling below those of clonotypes present in all four donors. Researchers found naive subsets generally carried larger estimated richness than memory subsets.

Details on this clone: Its antigen is currently unknown.

Using approximately 200 ng DNA, 32,000 or so T cell genomes, the sorted-subset replicate PCRs were run. The table came from immunoSEQ multiplex PCR; TCRdb's copy has only in-frame clones and leaves some out. The sample lists about 690,000 clones; about 92% were seen once. The chain is built from TRBV6-1 and TRBJ2-6; tentative D call: TRBD2 (5 bases). The TCR sequence derives from a man aged 18-30 years in good health. Some clones in this sample may be carry-over from other donors' samples. The sequencing input was memory CD8+ T cells from PBMCs. Stated subset: CD45RO+ cells pooled with CCR7-negative TemRA cells. The CDR3 coding sequence is TGTGCCAGCAGTGAAGCGCGGGCGGAATACTCTGGGGCCAACGTCCTGACTTTC. Residues: CASSEARAEYSGANVLTF.